The rows below give T cell receptor beta chains drawn from one sample of a study of blood T cell repertoires in COVID-19. Method: immunoSEQ multiplex PCR; TCRdb's copy keeps in-frame clones and lacks some. The sample lists a few hundred thousand clones, 80% to 90% occurring once. What was sequenced was peripheral blood. All receptors come from a woman aged 25-40 years with active or convalescent COVID-19. Each CDR3 is given with its conserved first and last residue. D genes are given only for firm matches. The listing skips clone size in some rows; elsewhere it reads once, few, many or a size class.

v_gene: TRBV7-9; abundance: -; j_gene: TRBJ1-1; len: 15; d_gene: TRBD1; CDR3nt: TGTGCCAGCAGCGGGCGGGACAGCAAGAACAGTGAAGCTTTCTTT; CDR3aa: CASSGRDSKNSEAFF
v_gene: TRBV19; abundance: once; j_gene: TRBJ2-3; len: 16; d_gene: TRBD1; CDR3nt: TGTGCCAGTAGTAGCGCCGGGACAGGGGGCACAGATACGCAGTATTTT; CDR3aa: CASSSAGTGGTDTQYF
v_gene: TRBV7-3; abundance: -; j_gene: TRBJ2-7; len: 15; d_gene: -; CDR3nt: TGTGCCAGCAGCCCGGGGGCCGGGGGGCACTACGAGCAGTACTTC; CDR3aa: CASSPGAGGHYEQYF
v_gene: TRBV19; abundance: few; j_gene: TRBJ1-3; len: 15; d_gene: -; CDR3nt: TGTGCCAGTCGAGAGAGCAGGGGCGATGGAAACACCATATATTTT; CDR3aa: CASRESRGDGNTIYF
v_gene: TRBV5-1; abundance: once; j_gene: TRBJ2-1; len: 14; d_gene: -; CDR3nt: TGCGCCAGCAGCTCCACAGTTAGGGGCAATGAGCAGTTCTTC; CDR3aa: CASSSTVRGNEQFF
v_gene: TRBV27; abundance: -; j_gene: TRBJ1-4; len: 14; d_gene: -; CDR3nt: TGTGCCAGCAGATCGGGGGGCTCCAATGAAAAACTGTTTTTT; CDR3aa: CASRSGGSNEKLFF
v_gene: TRBV6-2/TRBV6-3; abundance: -; j_gene: TRBJ1-6; len: 15; d_gene: -; CDR3nt: TGTGCCAGCAGTTACGTACAGCCTTATAATTCACCCCTCCACTTT; CDR3aa: CASSYVQPYNSPLHF
v_gene: TRBV28; abundance: -; j_gene: TRBJ1-1; len: 16; d_gene: TRBD1; CDR3nt: TGTGCCAGCAGCCCGCTAGCCTTCACAGGGGGCACTGAAGCTTTCTTT; CDR3aa: CASSPLAFTGGTEAFF
v_gene: TRBV28; abundance: -; j_gene: TRBJ1-3; len: 16; d_gene: TRBD1; CDR3nt: TGTGCCAGCAGTCCAGGACAGGGCCGCTCTGGAAACACCATATATTTT; CDR3aa: CASSPGQGRSGNTIYF
v_gene: TRBV25-1; abundance: few; j_gene: TRBJ1-4; len: 17; d_gene: TRBD1; CDR3nt: TGTGCCAGCAGTGAGTCTCACAGGGGTGCAACTAATGAAAAACTGTTTTTT; CDR3aa: CASSESHRGATNEKLFF
v_gene: TRBV7-3; abundance: -; j_gene: TRBJ2-1; len: 15; d_gene: TRBD2; CDR3nt: TGTGCCAGCAGCCCTGGGACTAGCGGGGGGGTGCGGCAGTTCTTC; CDR3aa: CASSPGTSGGVRQFF
v_gene: TRBV19; abundance: -; j_gene: TRBJ1-2; len: 11; d_gene: -; CDR3nt: TGTGCCAGTAGTACCCTCTATGGCTACACCTTC; CDR3aa: CASSTLYGYTF
v_gene: TRBV27; abundance: -; j_gene: TRBJ1-2; len: 17; d_gene: TRBD1; CDR3nt: TGTGCCAGCAGTGCCCTGAGACAGGGGCGTTCTAACTATGGCTACACCTTC; CDR3aa: CASSALRQGRSNYGYTF
v_gene: TRBV29-1; abundance: -; j_gene: TRBJ2-1; len: 14; d_gene: TRBD1; CDR3nt: TGCAGGGTAGGGGGGACAGGGGGTGACTATGAGCAGTTCTTC; CDR3aa: CRVGGTGGDYEQFF
v_gene: TRBV6-2/TRBV6-3; abundance: -; j_gene: TRBJ1-4; len: 14; d_gene: -; CDR3nt: TGTGCCAGCAGTTACCGCAGGGTGGGTGAAAAACTGTTTTTT; CDR3aa: CASSYRRVGEKLFF
v_gene: TRBV10-1; abundance: -; j_gene: TRBJ2-1; len: 12; d_gene: -; CDR3nt: TGCGCCAGCAGTGGGGCCAGCATCGAGCAGTTCTTC; CDR3aa: CASSGASIEQFF
v_gene: TRBV4-3; abundance: -; j_gene: TRBJ2-5; len: 17; d_gene: TRBD2; CDR3nt: TGCGCCAGCAGCCAAGATCCGGCTAGCGGGGGTCAAGAGACCCAGTACTTC; CDR3aa: CASSQDPASGGQETQYF
v_gene: TRBV28; abundance: -; j_gene: TRBJ1-5; len: 16; d_gene: TRBD1; CDR3nt: TGTGCCTGCTCCTTGCCTTTCGACAGGGGGCAACAGCCCCAGCATTTT; CDR3aa: CACSLPFDRGQQPQHF
v_gene: TRBV24-1; abundance: -; j_gene: TRBJ1-5; len: 17; d_gene: -; CDR3nt: TGTGCCACCAGTGATTCTGGCGGTGTGTGGTCCCGGCCGCCCCAGCATTTT; CDR3aa: CATSDSGGVWSRPPQHF
v_gene: TRBV5-4; abundance: -; j_gene: TRBJ2-3; len: 13; d_gene: -; CDR3nt: TGTGCCAGCAGGATAGGCGGTACAGATACGCAGTATTTT; CDR3aa: CASRIGGTDTQYF
v_gene: TRBV29-1; abundance: -; j_gene: TRBJ1-1; len: 13; d_gene: -; CDR3nt: TGCAGCGTTGAGGGCAGATTGAACACTGAAGCTTTCTTT; CDR3aa: CSVEGRLNTEAFF